This passage covers 4 T cell receptor beta chains from one sample sequenced in a study of patients and donors after allogeneic stem cell transplantation. Each CDR3 protein is one row after TCRdb ran MiXCR on the RT-PCR reads. Of fewer than 200,000 distinct CDR3 sequences listed, over 25% are singletons. Sequenced material: blood, either unsorted or a sorted T cell fraction (not recorded which). Receptors were obtained from a human donor who was either an allogeneic HSCT recipient or a stem cell or donor lymphocyte infusion donor (not recorded which). It is not recorded whose cells these are; they may come from a transplant donor.

This clonotype was picked up a small number of times. The rearrangement joins TRBV4-1 to TRBJ1-1, with a tentative D call TRBD1 (6 bases). The CDR3 extends over 14 amino acids. Trimming left V 1 base short and J 8 bases short, with 14 bases between. Germline CDR1 MGHRA, CDR2 YSYEKL. The CDR3 DNA sequence: TGCGCCAGCAGCCAAGTAGAAGGGGGTCAGGAAGCTTTCTTT. Amino acid sequence: CASSQVEGGQEAFF.

The rearrangement links TRBV4-1 to TRBJ1-2, with D possibly TRBD1 on 5 matching bases. The CDR3 loop spans 14 amino acids. V dropped 1 base and J dropped 2 bases, with 8 bases sitting between them. Germline CDR1 reads MGHRA; CDR2 reads YSYEKL. The CDR3 DNA reads TGCGCCAGCAGCCAAGTAGGGACGAACTATGGCTACACCTTC. Encoded protein: CASSQVGTNYGYTF.

This rearrangement joins TRBV28 to TRBJ2-4; a weak D match, TRBD2 (5 bases). This CDR3 has 15 amino acids. V lost 5 bases and J lost 6, with 17 bases in between. Germline CDR1 and CDR2: MDHEN and SYDVKM. The CDR3 nucleotides read TGTGCCAGCAGTCTTCTAATAGCGCGGGTAAACATTCAGTACTTC. Translating it yields CASSLLIARVNIQYF.

The sample holds a few counts of this clonotype. The chain is built from TRBV28 and TRBJ1-4, with D perhaps TRBD1 (5 bases). Trimming took 1 base from V and 4 from J, leaving 10 bases between them. Germline CDR1 and CDR2: MDHEN and SYDVKM. This CDR3 contains 15 residues. In DNA form, the CDR3 reads TGTGCCAGCAGTTTATCTGGGACCTTTAATGAAAAACTGTTTTTT. It yields the protein CASSLSGTFNEKLFF.